Shown below are 32 T cell receptor beta chains from a single sample sequenced in a study of T cell repertoires in cytomegalovirus infection. TCRdb passed the reads through MiXCR, listing each CDR3 protein once. The sample has around 530,000 distinct CDR3 sequences, about 30% seen once. The source material was PBMCs. The receptor set was obtained from a human donor in good health (CMV status not recorded). Some clones in this sample may be carry-over from other donors' samples.

This clonotype came up a few times. V usage is TRBV6-2 or TRBV6-3 and J usage is TRBJ1-1; D possibly corresponds to TRBD1 (5 bases). Trimming pared 5 bases from V and 2 bases from J, leaving 12 bases between. Germline V gene data show CDR1 as MNHEY and CDR2 as SVGEGT. The CDR3 totals 14 residues. The CDR3 loop reads CASSMDKINTEAFF. The CDR3 region has the DNA TGTGCCAGCAGTATGGACAAGATTAACACTGAAGCTTTCTTT.

The chain recombines TRBV2 with TRBJ2-2; D is ambiguous. This CDR3 is built from 14 residues. V was trimmed by 6 bases and J by 0 bases, leaving 8 bases between them. Germline assignment: CDR1 SNHLY and CDR2 FYNNEI. CDR3 coding DNA: TGTGCCAGCAGGGGTGGTGCGAACACCGGGGAGCTGTTTTTT. Its translation: CASRGGANTGELFF.

The V gene is TRBV14, the J gene TRBJ1-1; 8 nucleotides line up with TRBD1. This CDR3 spans 16 amino acids. CDR1 SGHDN and CDR2 FVKESK come from the germline V gene. V lost 0 bases, J lost 5 bases, and 8 bases stayed unmatched. The CDR3 nucleotides read TGTGCCAGCAGCCAAGACCCAGGACAGGGAAATACTGAAGCTTTCTTT. Protein: CASSQDPGQGNTEAFF.

In its sample, this clonotype was seen a few times. The DNA of the CDR3 is TGTGCCACCGTTTATTCGGACTACAATGAGCAGTTCTTC. As protein: CATVYSDYNEQFF. The rearrangement uses TRBV2 and TRBJ2-1; D ambiguous. V was clipped by 10 bases and J by 3 bases, with 13 bases between them. This CDR3 is built from 13 residues. Germline CDR1 and CDR2: SNHLY and FYNNEI.

This clonotype has only a few counts. The chain joins TRBV12-5 to TRBJ2-3; D perhaps matches TRBD2 (6 bases). V lost 6 bases and J 0 bases, leaving 22 bases between the germline ends. The germline V gene encodes CDR1 LGHNT and CDR2 FRNRAP. The length of the CDR3 is 18 residues. The CDR3: CASGIGTASGRSTDTQYF. DNA of the CDR3: TGTGCTAGTGGGATTGGGACCGCGAGCGGGCGAAGCACAGATACGCAGTATTTT.

This chain joins TRBV4-3 and TRBJ2-3; TRBD2 matches at 8 bases. The germline V gene encodes CDR1 LGHNA and CDR2 YSLEER. With V trimmed by 8 bases and J by 1 base, 14 bases remained unmatched. The CDR3 covers 17 residues. This CDR3 is CASGLAGLGVGTDTQYF. The CDR3 DNA sequence: TGCGCCAGCGGTTTAGCGGGATTGGGGGTAGGCACAGATACGCAGTATTTT.

The genes are TRBV12-3 or TRBV12-4 and TRBJ1-1; D possibly corresponds to TRBD1 (5 bases). This CDR3 region has 14 residues. The V end lost 6 bases, the J end lost 2 bases, and 13 bases lay between the germline ends. CDR3 nucleotide sequence: TGTGCCAGCAGAGTGGAGGGGATAAACACTGAAGCTTTCTTT. This translates into CASRVEGINTEAFF.

This clonotype turned up a few times. The rearrangement joins TRBV28 to TRBJ2-6; no reliable D call. The CDR3 runs 13 residues. Germline-derived CDR1 and CDR2 are MDHEN and SYDVKM. V lost 7 bases to trimming and J lost 4 bases, with 8 bases between them. The CDR3 bases are TGTGCCAGCACCGTGGAGGGGGCCAACGTCCTGACTTTC. Its protein product is CASTVEGANVLTF. Looking up the rest from reference TRBV28 and TRBJ2-6 gives the full variable domain: DVKVTQSSRYLVKRTGEKVFLECVQDMDHENMFWYRQDPGLGLRLIYFSYDVKMKEKGDIPEGYSVSREKKERFSLILESASTNQTSMYLCASTVEGANVLTFGAGSRLTVL.

V and J are TRBV29-1 and TRBJ2-1; TRBD2 matches at 9 bases. This CDR3 has 14 amino acids. The V and J ends lost 3 bases and 5 bases, in that order; junction bases with no gene match: 5. The germline V gene encodes CDR1 SQVTM and CDR2 ANQGSEA. The CDR3 spells CSVDLSGSNNEQFF. DNA of the CDR3: TGCAGCGTTGACCTTAGCGGGAGTAACAATGAGCAGTTCTTC.

CDR3 sequence reads: CSARTRGAVSGNTIYF. CDR3 sequence (DNA): TGCAGTGCTAGAACCCGGGGAGCAGTCTCTGGAAACACCATATATTTT. This chain joins TRBV20-1 and TRBJ1-3; D gene unclear. V was clipped by 2 bases and J by 0 bases, with 14 bases between them. The germline V gene has CDR1 DFQATT and CDR2 SNEGSKA (reference sequence). The CDR3 runs 16 residues.

This clonotype occurred many times. V usage is TRBV7-2 and J usage is TRBJ2-3; D perhaps matches TRBD2 (5 bases). This CDR3 region has 14 residues. Germline V gives CDR1 SGHTA, CDR2 FQGNSA. Trimming removed 5 bases at V and 4 bases at J, with 13 bases between. CDR3 nucleotide sequence: TGTGCCAGCAGCCACGGACTTTGGGCAGATACGCAGTATTTT. This translates into CASSHGLWADTQYF.

This clonotype was seen a handful of times. CDR3 DNA: TGCGCCAGCAGCCACGGAAGGGCTAGCGGGAGAGGCGGGGAGCTGTTTTTT. Translation gives CASSHGRASGRGGELFF. The chain links TRBV4-3 to TRBJ2-2, with 10 nucleotides matching TRBD2. This CDR3 comprises 17 residues. The ends lost 3 bases at V and 7 bases at J; junction bases unmatched: 11. Germline CDR1 LGHNA, CDR2 YSLEER.

This clonotype has more than one count but fewer than ten. DNA for the CDR3: TGTGCCAGAAAGGGGGGCAGGGGGGGCGTGGGGTATGGCTACACCTTC. Translated, it gives CARKGGRGGVGYGYTF. This chain connects TRBV27 to TRBJ1-2, with TRBD1 matching over 7 bases. The V segment lost 9 bases and the J segment 5 bases; nucleotides outside the gene matches: 18. This CDR3 is 16 amino acids long. Per the germline V gene, CDR1 is MNHEY and CDR2 is SMNVEV (reference sequence).

This clonotype was counted many times. The V call is TRBV7-2, the J call TRBJ1-2, with a possible D match to TRBD1 (5 bases). The CDR3 runs to 14 residues. Trimming stripped 2 bases from V and 2 bases from J, with 9 bases between. Germline CDR1 reads SGHTA; CDR2 reads FQGNSA. Here the CDR3 DNA reads TGTGCCAGCAGCTTAAGCCCAGGGAACTATGGCTACACCTTC. Its protein is CASSLSPGNYGYTF.

This clonotype was recorded many times. The V and J genes are TRBV4-1 and TRBJ1-1, with D maybe TRBD1 (5 bases). V lost 3 bases and J 1 base, leaving 6 bases between the germline ends. This CDR3 region has 13 residues. Germline V CDR1 and CDR2: MGHRA, YSYEKL. The DNA for the CDR3 is TGCGCCAGCAGCCAGGGACCGAACACTGAAGCTTTCTTT. Protein sequence: CASSQGPNTEAFF.

This clonotype was seen a few times. In DNA, the CDR3 is TGTGCCAGCAGCTTAGCACCACAGGGGGCGGACAATGAGCAGTTCTTC. Its protein product is CASSLAPQGADNEQFF. This chain uses TRBV7-4 with TRBJ2-1, with TRBD1 matching over 9 bases. The V gene's germline CDR1 is SGHVT and CDR2 SQSDAQ. The CDR3 has 16 amino acids. The junction had 5 bases not matched to a gene; V was cut back by 0 bases and J by 5 bases.

The chain recombines TRBV7-3 with TRBJ2-5, with D uncertain. Germline V gives CDR1 SGHTA, CDR2 FQGTGA. V was trimmed by 2 bases and J by 7 bases, leaving 11 bases between them. The CDR3 is 13 residues long. CDR3 residues: CASSLDLLGTQYF. The CDR3 coding sequence is TGTGCCAGCAGCTTAGATCTTCTCGGGACCCAGTACTTC.

This clonotype appeared a few times. The V call is TRBV28, the J call TRBJ2-5, with D unresolved. From germline, CDR1 is MDHEN and CDR2 SYDVKM. This CDR3 has 14 residues. V gave up 3 bases and J gave up 10 bases, with 18 bases separating them. This CDR3 reads CASSFEPLRPIQYF. The DNA of the CDR3 is TGTGCCAGCAGTTTTGAGCCCCTTCGCCCCATCCAGTACTTC.

This clonotype was counted between two and nine times. The genes are TRBV23-1 and TRBJ2-5, with D perhaps given as TRBD1 or TRBD2 (5 bases each). TRBV23-1 is marked as an open reading frame, function uncertain. This CDR3 is 16 amino acids long. V shed 3 bases and J shed 4 bases, with 18 bases lying between them. DNA for the CDR3: TGCGCCAGCAGTCACCCCGGAACAGCGAGGGGAGAGACCCAGTACTTC. It codes for CASSHPGTARGETQYF.

The genes are TRBV5-6 and TRBJ2-1; possibly TRBD1 for D (6 bases). The CDR3 runs 16 residues. Trimming removed 0 bases from V and 0 bases from J, with 10 bases in between. In germline, CDR1 is SGHDT, CDR2 YYEEEE. The CDR3 sequence: CASSLVLGASYNEQFF. CDR3 bases: TGTGCCAGCAGCTTGGTCTTGGGGGCCTCCTACAATGAGCAGTTCTTC.

The table lists this clonotype with a count of one. CDR3 sequence: CATRQGNTGELFF. CDR3 coding DNA: TGTGCCACGAGACAGGGGAACACCGGGGAGCTGTTTTTT. This rearrangement joins TRBV15 to TRBJ2-2; 7 bases fit TRBD1. Germline CDR1 is LNHNV and CDR2 is YYDKDF (reference sequence). The junction had 2 bases not matched to a gene; V was cut back by 9 bases and J by 1 base. This CDR3 has 13 residues.

CDR3 in DNA: TGTGCCAGCAGTTCGGACAGGGAGGTATATCAGCCCCAGCATTTT. This gives the protein CASSSDREVYQPQHF. This chain uses TRBV5-4 with TRBJ1-5; 8 nucleotides line up with TRBD1. CDR3 length: 15 amino acids. Per germline, CDR1 SGHNT and CDR2 YYREEE (reference sequence). J gave up 5 bases and V 5 bases, and 9 bases lay outside the gene matches.

The table lists this clonotype with a few counts. CDR3 bases: TGTGCCAGCAGCCAAGATAGGGACAGGCAGCAGTACTTC. Its protein is CASSQDRDRQQYF. The chain joins TRBV4-2 to TRBJ2-7; 8 bases are a match to TRBD1. Germline CDR1 reads LGHNA; CDR2 reads YNFKEQ. The V segment lost 0 bases and the J segment 8 bases; nucleotides outside the gene matches: 3. The CDR3 runs to 13 residues.

The genes are TRBV6-6 and TRBJ2-7, with 12 bases identical to TRBD2. The CDR3 is 15 residues long. J gave up 7 bases and V 4 bases, and 8 bases lay outside the gene matches. CDR1 and CDR2 from the germline V gene are MNHNY and SVGAGI (reference sequence). CDR3 sequence reads: CASSSKTSGRWEQYF. The CDR3, as DNA: TGTGCCAGCAGTTCCAAGACTAGCGGGAGATGGGAGCAGTACTTC.

This clonotype was picked up a small number of times. CDR3 DNA sequence: TGTGCCAGCAGTACACCGGGGGATGAGCAGTTCTTC. Protein: CASSTPGDEQFF. This chain links TRBV6-2 or TRBV6-3 with TRBJ2-1, with D possibly being TRBD2 (6 bases). In germline, CDR1 is MNHEY, CDR2 SVGEGT. Trimming took 5 bases from V and 8 from J, leaving 10 bases between them. This CDR3 is built from 12 residues.

This clonotype was counted only a few times. V is TRBV6-2 or TRBV6-3 and J is TRBJ1-1; D gene ambiguous. This CDR3 has 12 amino acids. The V gene lost 0 bases and the J gene lost 8 bases, with 7 bases spanning the gap. CDR1 is MNHEY, CDR2 SVGEGT, per germline. CDR3 in DNA: TGTGCCAGCAGTTACTCCCGGGAGGAAGCTTTCTTT. This codes for CASSYSREEAFF.

The V and J genes are TRBV6-6 and TRBJ2-1; 9 positions agree with TRBD2. V dropped 6 bases and J dropped 0; count of bases not matched to a gene: 6. This CDR3 has 16 residues. The germline gives CDR1 MNHNY, CDR2 SVGAGI (reference sequence). CDR3 residues: CASRGAGGSSYNEQFF. The DNA of the CDR3 is TGTGCCAGCAGAGGGGCGGGAGGGAGCTCCTACAATGAGCAGTTCTTC.

The rearrangement uses TRBV12-3 or TRBV12-4 and TRBJ1-2; unclear D gene. V was cut by 3 bases and J by 1 base, with 9 bases left in between. CDR3 size: 14 residues. In DNA, the CDR3 is TGTGCCAGCAGTTTGTACAGCTTTAACTATGGCTACACCTTC. Amino acids: CASSLYSFNYGYTF.

This clonotype has just a few counts. J is TRBJ1-5 and V is TRBV20-1; a possible D gene is TRBD1 (5 bases). V lost 0 bases to trimming and J lost 0 bases, with 9 bases between them. In germline, CDR1 is DFQATT, CDR2 SNEGSKA (reference sequence). This CDR3 is 15 amino acids long. The CDR3 nucleotides are TGCAGTGCTAGAGATGAAGGGGATAGCAATCAGCCCCAGCATTTT. It specifies CSARDEGDSNQPQHF.

V gene TRBV7-2 combines with J gene TRBJ1-1; the D is unclear. Germline lookup yields CDR1 SGHTA and CDR2 FQGNSA. The CDR3 runs to 12 residues. The ends were cut back, 0 bases at V and 8 bases at J, with 7 bases in the middle. The CDR3 DNA sequence: TGTGCCAGCAGCTTAGCGTCCAGAGAAGCTTTCTTT. Translating gives CASSLASREAFF.

A few counts support this clonotype. The V and J genes are TRBV12-3 or TRBV12-4 and TRBJ2-7; 7 bases fit TRBD2. V shed 3 bases, J shed 3 bases, and the junction held 2 bases outside the gene matches. This CDR3 contains 13 residues. The CDR3 DNA is TGTGCCAGCAGTTTCCCGGGGGGCTACGAGCAGTACTTC. It yields the protein CASSFPGGYEQYF.

This clonotype was recorded many times. V usage is TRBV2 and J usage is TRBJ1-3; 9 bases line up with TRBD1. The germline V gene encodes CDR1 SNHLY and CDR2 FYNNEI. The V gene end was trimmed by 3 bases and the J gene end by 7 bases; junction bases not matched to a gene: 4. The CDR3 runs 14 residues. The CDR3 protein is CASSDSGTGNTIYF. CDR3 nucleotide sequence: TGTGCCAGCAGTGACTCAGGGACAGGGAACACCATATATTTT.